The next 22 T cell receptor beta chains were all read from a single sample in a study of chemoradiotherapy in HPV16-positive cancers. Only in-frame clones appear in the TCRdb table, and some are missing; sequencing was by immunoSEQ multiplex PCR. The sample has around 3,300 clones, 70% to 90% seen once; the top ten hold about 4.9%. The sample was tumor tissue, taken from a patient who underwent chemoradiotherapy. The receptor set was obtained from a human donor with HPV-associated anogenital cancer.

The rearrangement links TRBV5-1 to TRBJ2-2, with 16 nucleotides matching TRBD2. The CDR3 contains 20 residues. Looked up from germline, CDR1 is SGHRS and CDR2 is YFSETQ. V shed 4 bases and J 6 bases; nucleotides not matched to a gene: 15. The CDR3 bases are TGCGCCAGCAGCCAGGGACGGACCTGGGGACTAGCGGGAGGGCCCGGGGAGCTGTTTTTT. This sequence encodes CASSQGRTWGLAGGPGELFF.

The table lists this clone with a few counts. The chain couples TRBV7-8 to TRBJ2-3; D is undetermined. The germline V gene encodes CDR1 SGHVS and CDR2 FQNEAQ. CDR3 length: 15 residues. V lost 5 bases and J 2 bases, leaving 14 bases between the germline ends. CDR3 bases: TGTGCCAGCAGCCGAGACCAATTGAACACAGATACGCAGTATTTT. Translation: CASSRDQLNTDTQYF.

The CDR3: CASSGETAGRWSSYNEQFF. The DNA of the CDR3 is TGTGCCAGCAGTGGAGAGACCGCCGGGCGGTGGAGCTCCTACAATGAGCAGTTCTTC. This chain joins TRBV6-1 and TRBJ2-1; D remains unclear. This CDR3 is built from 19 residues. Deletions cut 4 bases from V and 0 bases from J, with 22 bases between. Germline V lookup: CDR1 MNHNS, CDR2 SASEGT.

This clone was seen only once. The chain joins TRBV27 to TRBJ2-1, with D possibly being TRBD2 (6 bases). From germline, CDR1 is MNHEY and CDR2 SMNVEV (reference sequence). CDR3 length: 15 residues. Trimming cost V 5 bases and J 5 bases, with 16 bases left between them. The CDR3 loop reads CASSPSTSKNNEQFF. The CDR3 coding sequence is TGTGCCAGCAGTCCCAGCACTAGCAAAAACAATGAGCAGTTCTTC.

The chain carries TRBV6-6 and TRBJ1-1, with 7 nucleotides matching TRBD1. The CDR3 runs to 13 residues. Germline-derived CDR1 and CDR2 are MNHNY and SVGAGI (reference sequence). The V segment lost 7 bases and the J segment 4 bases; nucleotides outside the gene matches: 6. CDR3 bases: TGTGCCAGCAATAAACAGGGGAGCACTGAAGCTTTCTTT. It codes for CASNKQGSTEAFF.

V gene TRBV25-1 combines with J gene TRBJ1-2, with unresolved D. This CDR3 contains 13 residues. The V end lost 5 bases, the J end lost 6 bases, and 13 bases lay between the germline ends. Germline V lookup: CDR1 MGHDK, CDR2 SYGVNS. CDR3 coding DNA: TGTGCCAGCAGTACCGCCGGGTTAAATGGCTACACCTTC. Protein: CASSTAGLNGYTF.

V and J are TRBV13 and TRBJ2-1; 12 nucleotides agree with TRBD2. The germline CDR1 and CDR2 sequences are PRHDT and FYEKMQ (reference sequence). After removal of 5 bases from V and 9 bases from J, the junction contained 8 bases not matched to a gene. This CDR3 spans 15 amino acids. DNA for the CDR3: TGTGCCAGCAGCGCAAGACTAGCGGGAGAGGTTGAGCAGTTCTTC. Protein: CASSARLAGEVEQFF.

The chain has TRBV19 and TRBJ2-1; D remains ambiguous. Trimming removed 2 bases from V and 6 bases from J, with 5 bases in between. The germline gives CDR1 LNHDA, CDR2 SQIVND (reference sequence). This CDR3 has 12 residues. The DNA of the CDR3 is TGTGCCAGTAGTATATCAATCAATGAGCAGTTCTTC. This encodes CASSISINEQFF.

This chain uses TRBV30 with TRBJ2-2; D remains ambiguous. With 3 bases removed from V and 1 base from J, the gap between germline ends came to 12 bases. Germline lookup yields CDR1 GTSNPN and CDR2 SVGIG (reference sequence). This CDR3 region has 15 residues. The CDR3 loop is CAWRHLDKNTGELFF. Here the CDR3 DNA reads TGTGCCTGGAGACACCTGGATAAGAACACCGGGGAGCTGTTTTTT.

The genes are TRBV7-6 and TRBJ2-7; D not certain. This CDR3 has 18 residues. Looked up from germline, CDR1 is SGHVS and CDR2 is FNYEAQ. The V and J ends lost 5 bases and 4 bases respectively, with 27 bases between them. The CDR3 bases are TGTGCCAGCAGCCTCGACCTGGGGATACTCCCAACCCCGTACGAGCAGTACTTC. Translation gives CASSLDLGILPTPYEQYF.

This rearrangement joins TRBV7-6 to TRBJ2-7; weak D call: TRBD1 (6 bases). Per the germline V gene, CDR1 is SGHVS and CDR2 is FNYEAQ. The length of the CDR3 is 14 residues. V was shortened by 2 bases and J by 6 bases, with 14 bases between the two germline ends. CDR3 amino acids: CASSLSTAGAEQYF. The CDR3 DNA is TGTGCCAGCAGCTTATCAACCGCAGGGGCCGAGCAGTACTTC.

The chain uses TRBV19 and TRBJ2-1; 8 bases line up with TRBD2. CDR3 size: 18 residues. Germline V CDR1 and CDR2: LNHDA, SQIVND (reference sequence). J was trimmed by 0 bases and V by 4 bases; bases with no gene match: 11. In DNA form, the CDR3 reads TGTGCCAGTAGTACGACCACTAGCGGCCCTTACTCCTACAATGAGCAGTTCTTC. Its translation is CASSTTTSGPYSYNEQFF.

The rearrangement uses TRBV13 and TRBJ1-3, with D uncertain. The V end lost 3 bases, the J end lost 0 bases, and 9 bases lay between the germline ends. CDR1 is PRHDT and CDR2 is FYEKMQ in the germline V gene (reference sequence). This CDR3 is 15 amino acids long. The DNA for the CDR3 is TGTGCCAGCAGCTTCCAGGCGGGCTCTGGAAACACCATATATTTT. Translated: CASSFQAGSGNTIYF.

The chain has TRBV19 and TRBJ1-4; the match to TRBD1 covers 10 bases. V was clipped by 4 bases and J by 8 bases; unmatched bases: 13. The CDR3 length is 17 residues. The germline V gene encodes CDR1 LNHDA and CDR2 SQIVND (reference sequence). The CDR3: CASSTGTGDRGWEKLFF. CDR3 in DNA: TGTGCCAGTAGTACCGGGACAGGGGATCGCGGTTGGGAAAAACTGTTTTTT.

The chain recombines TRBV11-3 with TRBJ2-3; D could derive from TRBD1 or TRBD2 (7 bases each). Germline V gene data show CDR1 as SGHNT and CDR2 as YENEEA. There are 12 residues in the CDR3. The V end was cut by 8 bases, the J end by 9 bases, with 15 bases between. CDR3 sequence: CASGTNRGTQYF. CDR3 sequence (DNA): TGTGCCAGCGGGACTAACAGGGGAACGCAGTATTTT.

The CDR3 region is CASSTAGGRETQYF. In DNA form, the CDR3 reads TGTGCCAGCAGCACAGCGGGAGGGCGGGAGACCCAGTACTTC. The chain recombines TRBV7-9 with TRBJ2-5; 10 bases are a match to TRBD2. V lost 5 bases to trimming and J lost 5 bases; unmatched junction nucleotides: 5. The germline V gene has CDR1 SEHNR and CDR2 FQNEAQ (reference sequence). This CDR3 has 14 residues.

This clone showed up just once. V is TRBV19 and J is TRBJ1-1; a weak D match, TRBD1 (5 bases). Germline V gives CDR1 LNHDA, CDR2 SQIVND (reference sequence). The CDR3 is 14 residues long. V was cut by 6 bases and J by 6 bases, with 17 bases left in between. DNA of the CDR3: TGTGCCAGTAGCCCCCGGGGGGGTAGCGCTGAAGCTTTCTTT. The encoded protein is CASSPRGGSAEAFF. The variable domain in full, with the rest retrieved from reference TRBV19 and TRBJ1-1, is DGGITQSPKYLFRKEGQNVTLSCEQNLNHDAMYWYRQDPGQGLRLIYYSQIVNDFQKGDIAEGYSVSREKKESFPLTVTSAQKNPTAFYLCASSPRGGSAEAFFGQGTRLTVV.

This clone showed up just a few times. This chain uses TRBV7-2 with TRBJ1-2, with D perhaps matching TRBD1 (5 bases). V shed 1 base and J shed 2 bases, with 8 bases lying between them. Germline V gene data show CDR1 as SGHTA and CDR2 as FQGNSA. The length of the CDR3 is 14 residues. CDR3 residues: CASSLVSGNYGYTF. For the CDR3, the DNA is TGTGCCAGCAGCTTAGTCTCAGGGAACTATGGCTACACCTTC.

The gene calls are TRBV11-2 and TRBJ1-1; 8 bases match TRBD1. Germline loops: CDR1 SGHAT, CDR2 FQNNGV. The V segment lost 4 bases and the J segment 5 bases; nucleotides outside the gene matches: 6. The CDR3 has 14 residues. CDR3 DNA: TGTGCCAGCAGCTACGGACAGGGAGGGACTGAAGCTTTCTTT. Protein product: CASSYGQGGTEAFF.

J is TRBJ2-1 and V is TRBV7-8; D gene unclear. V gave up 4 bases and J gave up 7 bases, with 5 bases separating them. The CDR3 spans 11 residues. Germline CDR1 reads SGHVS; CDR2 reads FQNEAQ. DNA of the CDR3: TGTGCCAGCAGCTCTGGGAATGAGCAGTTCTTC. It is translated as CASSSGNEQFF.

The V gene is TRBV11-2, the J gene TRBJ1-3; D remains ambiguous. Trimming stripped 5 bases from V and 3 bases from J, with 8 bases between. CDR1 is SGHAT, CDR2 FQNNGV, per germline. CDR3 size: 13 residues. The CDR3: CASSALFGNTIYF. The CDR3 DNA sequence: TGTGCCAGCAGCGCACTATTTGGAAACACCATATATTTT.

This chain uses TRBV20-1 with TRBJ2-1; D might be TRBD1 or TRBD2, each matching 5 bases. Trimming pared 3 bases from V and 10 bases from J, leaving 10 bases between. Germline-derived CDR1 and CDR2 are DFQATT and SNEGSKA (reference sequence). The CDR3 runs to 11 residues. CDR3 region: CSASSGPEQFF. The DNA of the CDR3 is TGCAGTGCTAGTTCGGGACCCGAGCAGTTCTTC.